This TCR beta chain was sequenced in a study of blood T cells in healthy people across ages. Study as a whole: The capture of about one barcoded beta molecule per two T cells was achieved by template switching.

Next came a second PCR, run for roughly 6 to 11 cycles, which used a sample-barcoded 5' primer along with a J-beta primer mix. Individual samples furnished no less than 2.5 million CDR3-containing paired-end reads apiece. TCRdb reprocessed the 5' RACE reads with MiXCR, giving one entry per CDR3 protein. The sample has fewer than 1,000,000 distinct CDR3 sequences, around 42% seen once. Study-wide results and limits: Donors of long life had a larger count of naive CD4+ cells and greater diversity than aged donors.

V gave up 4 bases and J gave up 1 base, with 11 bases separating them. This CDR3 comprises 15 residues. Per germline, CDR1 SNHLY and CDR2 FYNNEI. To note about this clonotype: What it binds is not known.

The chain employs TRBV2 and TRBJ1-5, with D possibly TRBD1 on 6 matching bases. Sequenced sample: blood. This sequence originates from a man aged 55 to 69 in good health. As DNA, the CDR3 is TGTGCCAGCAGTGCCCGGGGGGCGAGCAATCAGCCCCAGCATTTT. Amino acid sequence: CASSARGASNQPQHF.